The next 27 T cell receptor beta chains were all read from a single sample in a study of blood T cell repertoires in COVID-19. The method was immunoSEQ multiplex PCR; TCRdb's version includes in-frame clones alone and lacks a portion of them. Of approximately 260,000 clones listed, 75% to 90% were seen once; the top ten hold roughly 2.2%. The sequenced material came from peripheral blood. The source is a man between 50 and 59 years old with acute or convalescent COVID-19.

The V gene is TRBV7-9, the J gene TRBJ2-5, with TRBD2 matching over 13 bases. CDR3 size: 16 residues. Germline V CDR1 and CDR2: SEHNR, FQNEAQ (reference sequence). V lost 0 bases and J lost 5; bases outside the gene matches: 3. This CDR3 is CASSLALAGGDETQYF. The CDR3 DNA is TGTGCCAGCAGCTTAGCACTAGCGGGGGGGGATGAGACCCAGTACTTC. The variable domain in full, completed from reference TRBV7-9 and TRBJ2-5, reads DTGVSQNPRHKITKRGQNVTFRCDPISEHNRLYWYRQTLGQGPEFLTYFQNEAQLEKSRLLSDRFSAERPKGSFSTLEIQRTEQGDSAMYLCASSLALAGGDETQYFGPGTRLLVL.

This clone was seen once. This chain joins TRBV30 and TRBJ1-2, with D unclear. Germline V gene data show CDR1 as GTSNPN and CDR2 as SVGIG (reference sequence). There are 12 residues in the CDR3. The V and J ends lost 0 bases and 6 bases respectively, with 8 bases between them. CDR3 in DNA: TGTGCCTGGAGTGTAGCCCGCGATGGCTACACCTTC. Its protein product is CAWSVARDGYTF.

V gene TRBV5-1 combines with J gene TRBJ1-1, with 10 bases fitting TRBD1. In germline, CDR1 is SGHRS, CDR2 YFSETQ. The CDR3 is 14 residues long. V dropped 0 bases and J dropped 11; count of bases not matched to a gene: 7. The CDR3 region has the DNA TGCGCCAGCAGCTTGGCCGAAGGACAGGGGGAGGCTTTCTTT. Its translation is CASSLAEGQGEAFF.

The chain joins TRBV30 to TRBJ1-2; D gene unclear. The V gene's germline CDR1 is GTSNPN and CDR2 SVGIG (reference sequence). The CDR3 sequence is 12 residues long. The germline V and J ends were trimmed by 2 bases and 8 bases, with 12 bases remaining between them. This CDR3 reads CAWSNGPGGYTF. Here the CDR3 DNA reads TGTGCCTGGAGTAACGGGCCGGGAGGCTACACCTTC.

Remarks on this clone: At one end, the junction sequence differs from germline, possibly due to a read error. The chain couples TRBV12-3 or TRBV12-4 to TRBJ1-6; D not certain. This CDR3 region has 12 residues. The CDR3 nucleotides are TGTGCCAGCAGGGAGGAGTATTCGCCCCTCCACTTT. This sequence encodes CASREEYSPLHF.

This chain joins TRBV4-2 and TRBJ1-4, with 7 bases aligning to TRBD1. Germline values: CDR1 LGHNA, CDR2 YNFKEQ. V lost 3 bases and J lost 14; bases outside the gene matches: 18. CDR3 length equals 16 residues. CDR3 loop: CASSQLPGQSPVGLFF. CDR3 sequence (DNA): TGTGCCAGCAGCCAGCTACCGGGACAGAGCCCCGTTGGGCTGTTTTTT.

The chain uses TRBV19 and TRBJ1-4; the D gene is possibly TRBD1 (6 bases). Germline V gene data show CDR1 as LNHDA and CDR2 as SQIVND (reference sequence). Trimming pared 4 bases from V and 2 bases from J, leaving 8 bases between. This CDR3 has 14 amino acids. DNA of the CDR3: TGTGCCAGTAGTAATACAGGGACTAATGAAAAACTGTTTTTT. It is translated as CASSNTGTNEKLFF.

The chain links TRBV6-5 to TRBJ2-2, with TRBD1 as a possible D gene (5 bases). The CDR3 has 12 residues. Per the germline V gene, CDR1 is MNHEY and CDR2 is SVGAGI. V was cut by 10 bases and J by 3 bases, with 9 bases left in between. CDR3 residues: CATQGDTGELFF. CDR3 coding DNA: TGTGCCACCCAGGGTGACACCGGGGAGCTGTTTTTT.

The rearrangement links TRBV4-1 to TRBJ1-1; perhaps TRBD1 as D (5 bases). This CDR3 has 14 residues. CDR1 is MGHRA, CDR2 YSYEKL, per germline. V lost 4 bases to trimming and J lost 2 bases, with 11 bases between them. CDR3 sequence reads: CASSLDGANTEAFF. CDR3 nucleotides: TGCGCCAGCAGCCTAGATGGGGCAAACACTGAAGCTTTCTTT.

The gene calls are TRBV5-1 and TRBJ2-5; D is unclear. Trimming left V 3 bases short and J 2 bases short, with 2 bases between. The CDR3 runs to 11 residues. Germline V gene data show CDR1 as SGHRS and CDR2 as YFSETQ. In DNA form, the CDR3 reads TGCGCCAGCAGCTCTCAAGAGACCCAGTACTTC. This sequence encodes CASSSQETQYF. The variable domain in full, completed from reference TRBV5-1 and TRBJ2-5, reads KAGVTQTPRYLIKTRGQQVTLSCSPISGHRSVSWYQQTPGQGLQFLFEYFSETQRNKGNFPGRFSGRQFSNSRSEMNVSTLELGDSALYLCASSSQETQYFGPGTRLLVL.

This clone occurred once. This chain links TRBV7-2 with TRBJ2-6, with 7 bases lining up with TRBD1. This CDR3 has 19 residues. V lost 4 bases to trimming and J lost 1 base; unmatched junction nucleotides: 13. Germline V lookup: CDR1 SGHTA, CDR2 FQGNSA. The DNA of the CDR3 is TGTGCCAGCAGCTCGTACAGGGGTTTGGACGAATCTGGGGCCAACGTCCTGACTTTC. This gives the protein CASSSYRGLDESGANVLTF.

The V call is TRBV15, the J call TRBJ1-5; D may be TRBD1 (6 bases). The germline gives CDR1 LNHNV, CDR2 YYDKDF (reference sequence). V was clipped by 0 bases and J by 4 bases, with 13 bases between them. CDR3 size: 16 residues. The CDR3 loop is CATSRDSRGLNQPQHF. DNA of the CDR3: TGTGCCACCAGCAGAGATAGCAGGGGCCTTAATCAGCCCCAGCATTTT.

A single count supports this clone. The chain combines TRBV5-1 with TRBJ2-5; possibly TRBD1 for D (6 bases). Germline V gene sequence: CDR1 SGHRS, CDR2 YFSETQ. This CDR3 region has 13 residues. The germline V and J ends were trimmed by 5 bases and 3 bases, with 11 bases remaining between them. The CDR3 region has the DNA TGCGCCAGCAGGACAGGATCCGAAGAGACCCAGTACTTC. Translation: CASRTGSEETQYF.

The chain couples TRBV5-1 to TRBJ1-1, with TRBD1 matching 7 bases. The CDR3 runs 15 residues. Germline V lookup: CDR1 SGHRS, CDR2 YFSETQ. V gave up 4 bases and J gave up 3 bases; unmatched junction bases: 9. DNA of the CDR3: TGCGCCAGCAGCCAGGATGACAGGGTGTACACTGAAGCTTTCTTT. Translated, it gives CASSQDDRVYTEAFF.

The V and J genes are TRBV6-6 and TRBJ2-7; tentative D call: TRBD1 (5 bases). Germline lookup yields CDR1 MNHNY and CDR2 SVGAGI (reference sequence). The CDR3 loop spans 13 amino acids. Trimming removed 6 bases from V and 6 bases from J, with 15 bases in between. This CDR3 reads CASSPPEGVEQYF. Written as DNA, the CDR3 is TGTGCCAGCAGCCCCCCGGAAGGGGTCGAGCAGTACTTC.

V is TRBV29-1 and J is TRBJ1-2; D gene uncertain. V gave up 2 bases and J gave up 7 bases, with 8 bases separating them. This CDR3 has 11 residues. Germline V gene sequence: CDR1 SQVTM, CDR2 ANQGSEA. CDR3 loop: CSVERRFGYTF. Here the CDR3 DNA reads TGCAGCGTTGAAAGGCGGTTTGGCTACACCTTC.

This clone was seen a single time. The identical CDR3 is also encoded by other nucleotide sequences in the sample. The rearrangement links TRBV5-1 to TRBJ1-5; 9 bases fit TRBD1. V shed 0 bases, J shed 9 bases, and the junction held 4 bases outside the gene matches. Germline CDR1 reads SGHRS; CDR2 reads YFSETQ. This CDR3 has 14 residues. CDR3 amino acids: CASSLGQGDRPQHF. For the CDR3, the DNA is TGCGCCAGCAGCTTGGGACAGGGGGATAGGCCCCAGCATTTT. Complete variable domain (other parts from reference TRBV5-1 and TRBJ1-5): KAGVTQTPRYLIKTRGQQVTLSCSPISGHRSVSWYQQTPGQGLQFLFEYFSETQRNKGNFPGRFSGRQFSNSRSEMNVSTLELGDSALYLCASSLGQGDRPQHFGDGTRLSIL.

The chain carries TRBV6-5 and TRBJ1-2, with 9 bases aligning to TRBD1. This CDR3 spans 14 amino acids. Germline values: CDR1 MNHEY, CDR2 SVGAGI. The junction had 9 bases not matched to a gene; V was cut back by 4 bases and J by 9 bases. The CDR3 DNA reads as TGTGCCAGCAGTTCTCGTACGGGACAGGGACGCTACACCTTC. As protein: CASSSRTGQGRYTF.

The chain links TRBV2 to TRBJ1-1, with D unclear. Deletions cut 4 bases from V and 1 base from J, with 7 bases between. Germline V gives CDR1 SNHLY, CDR2 FYNNEI. The CDR3 spans 13 residues. The CDR3 DNA sequence: TGTGCCAGCAGTGGGGAGGGGAACACTGAAGCTTTCTTT. It yields the protein CASSGEGNTEAFF.

The rearrangement links TRBV5-1 to TRBJ1-6, with 8 bases identical to TRBD1. Looked up from germline, CDR1 is SGHRS and CDR2 is YFSETQ. The V segment lost 4 bases and the J segment 5 bases; nucleotides outside the gene matches: 5. CDR3 size: 15 residues. The CDR3: CASSIMTGDNSPLHF. The CDR3 DNA sequence: TGCGCCAGCAGCATTATGACAGGGGATAATTCACCCCTCCACTTT.

This clone was found once. The gene calls are TRBV6-5 and TRBJ1-2; 9 nucleotides align to TRBD1. There are 15 residues in the CDR3. The germline gives CDR1 MNHEY, CDR2 SVGAGI. V gave up 6 bases and J gave up 1 base; unmatched junction bases: 6. The CDR3 DNA reads TGTGCCAGCAGCCGCCGGGACAGGGATAACTATGGCTACACCTTC. Protein product: CASSRRDRDNYGYTF.

This clone appeared once. Other DNA sequences from this sample encode an identical CDR3 as well. The chain employs TRBV5-1 and TRBJ2-5; D ambiguous. This CDR3 is built from 15 residues. CDR1 and CDR2 from the germline V gene are SGHRS and YFSETQ. V lost 0 bases, J lost 1 base, and 10 bases lay in between. CDR3 protein: CASSLVLGTQETQYF. The CDR3 nucleotides are TGCGCCAGCAGCTTGGTCCTAGGTACCCAAGAGACCCAGTACTTC.

The chain uses TRBV3-1 (or the pseudogene TRBV3-2) and TRBJ2-1, with 14 bases lining up with TRBD2. This CDR3 has 14 residues. V trimming: 4 bases; J trimming: 15 bases; junction bases outside the gene matches: 8. The germline V gene has CDR1 LGHDT and CDR2 YNNKEL (reference sequence). The CDR3 loop reads CASSPGLAGGGRFF. Written as DNA, the CDR3 is TGTGCCAGCAGCCCTGGACTAGCGGGGGGTGGGCGGTTCTTC.

The chain couples TRBV7-9 to TRBJ2-2, with D unclear. Trimming removed 5 bases at V and 3 bases at J, with 4 bases between. Germline-derived CDR1 and CDR2 are SEHNR and FQNEAQ (reference sequence). CDR3 size: 12 residues. The CDR3 nucleotides are TGTGCCAGCAGCCGAGACACCGGGGAGCTGTTTTTT. Amino acids: CASSRDTGELFF.

This clone came up a few times. V is TRBV7-2 and J is TRBJ1-1; D is perhaps TRBD1 (6 bases). Trimming removed 5 bases from V and 6 bases from J, with 13 bases in between. CDR3 length equals 13 residues. Germline V gives CDR1 SGHTA, CDR2 FQGNSA. Here the CDR3 DNA reads TGTGCCAGCAGCATCTCGAGGACAGCTGAAGCTTTCTTT. It encodes CASSISRTAEAFF.

The CDR3 coding sequence is TGTGCCGGCCCGGGACAGATAAATGAAAAACTGTTTTTT. Residues: CAGPGQINEKLFF. The chain combines TRBV9 with TRBJ1-4; 7 positions match TRBD1. Unmatched junction bases numbered 8, after V lost 10 bases and J lost 5 bases. The CDR3 is 13 amino acids. Germline V CDR1 and CDR2: SGDLS, YYNGEE.

The J gene is TRBJ2-3, the V gene TRBV19, with D perhaps matching TRBD2 (6 bases). CDR3 size: 15 residues. Trimming stripped 4 bases from V and 0 bases from J, with 11 bases between. Germline V gene sequence: CDR1 LNHDA, CDR2 SQIVND (reference sequence). CDR3 sequence (DNA): TGTGCCAGTAGTAAGGCGGGGAGAAGCACAGATACGCAGTATTTT. Its translation: CASSKAGRSTDTQYF.